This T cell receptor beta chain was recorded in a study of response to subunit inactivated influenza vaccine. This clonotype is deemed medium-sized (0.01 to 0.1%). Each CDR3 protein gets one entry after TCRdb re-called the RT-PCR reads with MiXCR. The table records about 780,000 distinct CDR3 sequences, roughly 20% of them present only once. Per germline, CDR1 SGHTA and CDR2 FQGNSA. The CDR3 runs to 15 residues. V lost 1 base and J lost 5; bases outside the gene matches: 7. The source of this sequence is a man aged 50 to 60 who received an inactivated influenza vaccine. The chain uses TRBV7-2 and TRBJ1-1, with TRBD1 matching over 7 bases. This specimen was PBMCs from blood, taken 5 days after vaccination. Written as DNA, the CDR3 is TGTGCCAGCAGCTTAGAGGCAGGGGGATGGACTGAAGCTTTCTTT. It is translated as CASSLEAGGWTEAFF.